Listed below are T cell receptor beta chains from one sample, sequenced in a study of cytomegalovirus exposure and HLA in healthy donors. Only in-frame clones appear in the TCRdb table, and some are missing; sequencing was by immunoSEQ multiplex PCR. The table records around 200,000 clones, about 69% of them present only once. Input material: PBMCs. Every receptor here comes from a man under 40 in good health and CMV-seropositive. Both conserved end residues are part of each CDR3. The D gene is left open where the match is weak. Clone size is given for some rows only: seen once, a few or many times, or a class if the clone is expanded.

D gene,clone size,J gene,V gene,CDR3 DNA,CDR3 protein
NA,once,TRBJ2-5,TRBV7-8,TGTGCCAGCAGCTCTCCCCAGTACCAAGAGACCCAGTACTTC,CASSSPQYQETQYF
NA,once,TRBJ2-1,TRBV6-1,TGTGCCAGCACCATTTTTCTGGGGGCACGTAATGAGCAGTTCTTC,CASTIFLGARNEQFF
TRBD2,NA,TRBJ2-3,TRBV4-3,TGCGCCAGCAGCCATAGACTAGCGGGAGTCCCAGATACGCAGTATTTT,CASSHRLAGVPDTQYF
TRBD2,NA,TRBJ2-5,TRBV4-3,TGCGCCAGCAGCCAAGCTACTGGCGGGAGGTCGCAAGAGACCCAGTACTTC,CASSQATGGRSQETQYF
NA,NA,TRBJ2-1,TRBV6-5,TGTGCCAGCCAGGGGTCCAATGAGCAGTTCTTC,CASQGSNEQFF
NA,NA,TRBJ2-3,TRBV4-1,TGCGCCAGCAGCTCCGCGGGTGGGGGCACAGATACGCAGTATTTT,CASSSAGGGTDTQYF
NA,NA,TRBJ2-6,TRBV28,TGTGCCAGCAGTTCCGGCGGCTCTGGGGCCAACGTCCTGACTTTC,CASSSGGSGANVLTF
NA,NA,TRBJ1-4,TRBV7-6,TGTGCCAGCAGCCGTATGGGAGCTCTCCAGGAAAAACTGTTTTTT,CASSRMGALQEKLFF
NA,NA,TRBJ2-1,TRBV7-9,TGTGCCAGCAGCTTAGCCCGCACCAGTGAGCAGTTCTTC,CASSLARTSEQFF
TRBD2,NA,TRBJ2-7,TRBV30,TGTGCCTGGAGTGTCGGGGGGGTGGGCGAGCAGTACTTC,CAWSVGGVGEQYF
NA,NA,TRBJ2-2,TRBV7-9,TGTGCCAGCAGCTCTAGCGACGGGGAGCTGTTTTTT,CASSSSDGELFF
NA,NA,TRBJ2-7,TRBV28,TGTGCCAGCAGTTCTCGGGCAAGAGCAGGGTATACCTACGAGCAGTACTTC,CASSSRARAGYTYEQYF
TRBD1,NA,TRBJ1-5,TRBV7-2,TGTGCCAGCAGCCCGGGACAGGGGGCAGGTTTGTCCCAGCATTTT,CASSPGQGAGLSQHF
NA,few,TRBJ1-5,TRBV7-9,TGTGCCAGCAGCTTAGACCAGGGGAATCAGCCCCAGCATTTT,CASSLDQGNQPQHF
NA,NA,TRBJ1-1,TRBV9,TGTGCCAGCAGCGTAGTACCTTCACAGTCGGGGGGAGCTTTCTTT,CASSVVPSQSGGAFF
NA,once,TRBJ1-2,TRBV7-9,TGTGCCAGCAGTTTTCAGGGTGGAGAGGATGGCTACACCTTC,CASSFQGGEDGYTF
TRBD2,NA,TRBJ2-7,TRBV6-6,TGTGCCAGCCGTAGACTCGGGACTAGCGACTACGAGCAGTACTTC,CASRRLGTSDYEQYF
TRBD2,few,TRBJ2-3,TRBV2,TGTGCCAGCAGCGTACGATCCGGGCGGGGGGGGAGAGATACGCAGTATTTT,CASSVRSGRGGRDTQYF
NA,NA,TRBJ1-3,TRBV5-1,TGCGCCAGCAGCTTGGCAGGGGACCTGTCTGGAAACACCATATATTTT,CASSLAGDLSGNTIYF
NA,NA,TRBJ1-4,TRBV7-6,TGTGCCAGCAGCTTACAGGGAGGGAATGAAAAACTGTTTTTT,CASSLQGGNEKLFF
TRBD2,NA,TRBJ2-1,TRBV7-6,TGTGCCAGCAGCCGTACCGGACTAGCGGGGGCCAATGAGCAGTTCTTC,CASSRTGLAGANEQFF
TRBD2,NA,TRBJ2-1,TRBV7-3,TGTGCCAGCAGCTCGCGGGGGGGCCGGTCCTATGAGCAGTTCTTC,CASSSRGGRSYEQFF
NA,few,TRBJ1-2,TRBV6-5,TGTGCCAGCAAGCGGGGGATCTATGGCTACACCTTC,CASKRGIYGYTF
NA,NA,TRBJ1-1,TRBV7-9,TGTGCCAGCAGCTTCGACTGGAACACTGAAGCTTTCTTT,CASSFDWNTEAFF
NA,NA,TRBJ2-6,TRBV19,TGTGCCAGTAGAACAGGGTCTGGGGCCAACGTCCTGACTTTC,CASRTGSGANVLTF
TRBD1,NA,TRBJ1-3,TRBV9,TGTGCCAGCAGCACCCGGACAGGAATAAGTACGGGGGACACCATATATTTT,CASSTRTGISTGDTIYF
TRBD2,NA,TRBJ2-7,TRBV7-8,TGTGCCAGCAGCTTCCCGGGGGGGGTTTCCTACGAGCAGTACTTC,CASSFPGGVSYEQYF
NA,NA,TRBJ2-1,TRBV23-1,TGCGCCAGCAGTCAGCAGGGTAAGAATGAGCAGTTCTTC,CASSQQGKNEQFF
NA,NA,TRBJ1-4,TRBV7-2,TGTGCCAGCAGCCCCCGGGGAGGTCGGGAAAAACTGTTTTTT,CASSPRGGREKLFF
NA,few,TRBJ2-5,TRBV5-6,TGTGCCAGCAGCTTATTTGGGGAGCAGTACTTC,CASSLFGEQYF
NA,NA,TRBJ1-1,TRBV19,TGTGCCAGTAGTAAGACAGGGAACACTGAAGCTTTCTTT,CASSKTGNTEAFF
TRBD1,NA,TRBJ1-3,TRBV30,TGTGCCTGGAGTGTACAGGGGGCGCAGACCATATATTTT,CAWSVQGAQTIYF
NA,NA,TRBJ1-5,TRBV5-6,TGTGCCAGCAGCTTGAGTCAGGGGTATCAGCCCCAGCATTTT,CASSLSQGYQPQHF
NA,NA,TRBJ2-1,TRBV9,TGTGCCAGCAGCGTAGGCTCTAGCAGCAATGAGCAGTTCTTC,CASSVGSSSNEQFF
TRBD2,NA,TRBJ2-5,TRBV13,TGTGCCAGCAGCTTTTGGGAGCGGGGCTTTGGAGAGACCCAGTACTTC,CASSFWERGFGETQYF
TRBD2,NA,TRBJ2-1,TRBV5-4,TGTGCCAGCAACTTCCTAGCGGACCGGGGGAATGAGCAGTTCTTC,CASNFLADRGNEQFF
TRBD1,few,TRBJ2-1,TRBV4-3,TGCGCCAGCAGCCAGCGGGACAGGAGTTACAATGAGCAGTTCTTC,CASSQRDRSYNEQFF
NA,NA,TRBJ1-4,TRBV4-1,TGCGCCAGCAGCCCACGAGAGGTCGAAAAACTGTTTTTT,CASSPREVEKLFF
NA,few,TRBJ2-2,TRBV11-2,TGTGCCAGCAGCCCCCGACAGCTGAACACCGGGGAGCTGTTTTTT,CASSPRQLNTGELFF
NA,NA,TRBJ2-5,TRBV18,TGTGCCAGCTCCCCTCAGGGGGGAGAGGAGACCCAGTACTTC,CASSPQGGEETQYF
TRBD1,NA,TRBJ2-7,TRBV30,TGTGCCTCAACAGGGGGCGGCGAGCAGTACTTC,CASTGGGEQYF
NA,NA,TRBJ1-2,TRBV27,TGTGCCAGCAGTTTATCTGCGTTTATGGGCTACACCTTC,CASSLSAFMGYTF
NA,NA,TRBJ1-1,TRBV29-1,TGCAGCGCGCGTACAGGGTTGAACACTGAAGCTTTCTTT,CSARTGLNTEAFF
TRBD2,NA,TRBJ2-7,TRBV29-1,TGCAGCGGATTAGCGGGAAATCCCTACGAGCAGTACTTC,CSGLAGNPYEQYF
NA,NA,TRBJ2-7,TRBV11-3,TGTGCCAGCAGCTTAGTGGCGGGCTACGAGCAGTACTTC,CASSLVAGYEQYF
TRBD1,NA,TRBJ1-5,TRBV6-8,TGTGCCAGCAGTTACGGGGGACAGTGGGTACAGCCCCAGCATTTT,CASSYGGQWVQPQHF
TRBD1,NA,TRBJ1-6,TRBV5-4,TGTGCCAGCAGCTTGGTGGGACAGGGACGAAAGAATTCACCCCTCCACTTT,CASSLVGQGRKNSPLHF
TRBD2,NA,TRBJ2-1,TRBV7-3,TGTGCCAGCAGCCCCCAGGGCGGGAGTGGGGAAAATGAGCAGTTCTTC,CASSPQGGSGENEQFF
TRBD1,NA,TRBJ2-1,TRBV7-8,TGTGCCAGCAGGTCCGGGACAGGGATTTACAATGAGCAGTTCTTC,CASRSGTGIYNEQFF
TRBD1,few,TRBJ2-7,TRBV19,TGTGCCAGTAGAGGGACAGGCCCCTCCTACGAGCAGTACTTC,CASRGTGPSYEQYF
NA,NA,TRBJ2-3,TRBV6-5,TGTGCCAGCACTCCTACGGGGTCAGATACGCAGTATTTT,CASTPTGSDTQYF
TRBD2,NA,TRBJ2-1,TRBV6-5,TGTGCCAGCAGTATCGGGACTAGCGGGGGAGGTGAGCAGTTCTTC,CASSIGTSGGGEQFF
TRBD2,few,TRBJ2-7,TRBV9,TGTGCCAGCAGCGCAGGGGGGACTAGCGGGAGTTACGAGCAGTACTTC,CASSAGGTSGSYEQYF
TRBD1,NA,TRBJ1-5,TRBV4-1,TGCGCCAGCAGCCGACAGGGTGGCAATCAGCCCCAGCATTTT,CASSRQGGNQPQHF
TRBD1,NA,TRBJ1-2,TRBV28,TGTGCCAGCAGTTTATCATCTCAGGGGGCGCGGATCTATGGCTACACCTTC,CASSLSSQGARIYGYTF
NA,NA,TRBJ1-1,TRBV5-1,TGCGCCAGCAGCCCACCCGGTCTGTTCGATGAAGCTTTCTTT,CASSPPGLFDEAFF
TRBD2,NA,TRBJ2-1,TRBV7-9,TGTGCCAGCAGCCCTCGGGGGGGTGCCTACAATGAGCAGTTCTTC,CASSPRGGAYNEQFF
TRBD1,few,TRBJ2-5,TRBV10-1,TGCGCCAGCAGTGACCATCGACAGGGGGCCAGGCTCGACCAAGAGACCCAGTACTTC,CASSDHRQGARLDQETQYF
NA,NA,TRBJ1-1,TRBV7-2,TGTGCCAGCAGCCTTACTGGACTCACTGAAGCTTTCTTT,CASSLTGLTEAFF
NA,NA,TRBJ1-6,TRBV2,TGTGCCAGCAGCGCATATCAGGGTTCGGAGGGATCACCCCTCCACTTT,CASSAYQGSEGSPLHF